This T cell receptor (beta chain) was profiled in a study of monozygotic twins with inflammatory bowel disease. As concerns this clonotype: Its antigen is as yet unknown.

Study outcomes and limitations: It was in IBD patients that TCRbeta diversity (inverse Simpson) was lower than in healthy co-twins. The results supported no single strong signal or clonotype associated with IBD.

Researchers put TCRalpha and TCRbeta cDNA through two nested PCRs lasting approximately 16 and 9 cycles. TCRdb reanalyzed the 5' RACE reads, giving one entry per CDR3 protein sequence and no DNA. Its clone listing holds around 190,000 distinct CDR3 sequences. The CDR3 extends over 15 amino acids. Germline V gene data show CDR1 as SEHNR and CDR2 as FQNEAQ (reference sequence). The chain carries TRBV7-9 and TRBJ1-1; TCRdb's D call, TRBD1, is unchecked because there is no DNA. The specimen sequenced was blood. The origin of this receptor is a human donor with ulcerative colitis or Crohn's disease, or a healthy co-twin of an affected twin (not recorded which). The CDR3 spells CASSRKQGGSTEAFF. The full variable domain, with the rest looked up from reference TRBV7-9 and TRBJ1-1, is DTGVSQNPRHKITKRGQNVTFRCDPISEHNRLYWYRQTLGQGPEFLTYFQNEAQLEKSRLLSDRFSAERPKGSFSTLEIQRTEQGDSAMYLCASSRKQGGSTEAFFGQGTRLTVV.